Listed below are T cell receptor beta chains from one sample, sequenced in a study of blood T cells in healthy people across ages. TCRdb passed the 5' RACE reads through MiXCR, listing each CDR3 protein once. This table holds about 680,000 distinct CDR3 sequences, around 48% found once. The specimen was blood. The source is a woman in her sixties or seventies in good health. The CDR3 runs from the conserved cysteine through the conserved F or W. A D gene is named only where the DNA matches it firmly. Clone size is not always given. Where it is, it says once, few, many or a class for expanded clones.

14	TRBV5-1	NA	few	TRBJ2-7	CASSHGQPNREQYF	TGCGCCAGCAGCCACGGACAGCCCAACCGGGAGCAGTACTTC
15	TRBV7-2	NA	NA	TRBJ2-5	CASSLISVGSETQYF	TGTGCCAGCAGCTTAATTTCCGTAGGTTCTGAGACCCAGTACTTC
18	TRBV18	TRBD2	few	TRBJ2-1	CASSLNILAGSSYNEQFF	TGTGCCAGCTCCCTAAATATACTAGCGGGGAGCTCCTACAATGAGCAGTTCTTC
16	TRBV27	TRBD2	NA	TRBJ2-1	CASSRVGLAAYNEQFF	TGTGCCAGCAGCCGAGTGGGACTAGCGGCCTACAATGAGCAGTTCTTC
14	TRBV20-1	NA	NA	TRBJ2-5	CSASSGVSQETQYF	TGCAGTGCTAGCTCGGGAGTTTCCCAAGAGACCCAGTACTTC
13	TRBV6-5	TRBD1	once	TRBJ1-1	CASINRGNTEAFF	TGTGCCAGCATCAACAGGGGTAACACTGAAGCTTTCTTT
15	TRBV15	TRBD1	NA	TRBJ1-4	CATSRRDSNNEKLFF	TGTGCCACCAGCAGACGGGACAGTAATAATGAAAAACTGTTTTTT
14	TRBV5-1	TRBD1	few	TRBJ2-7	CASNGQGATYEQYF	TGCGCCAGCAACGGACAGGGTGCCACCTACGAGCAGTACTTC
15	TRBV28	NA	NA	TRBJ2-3	CASSLAMAGTDTQYF	TGTGCCAGCAGTCTAGCGATGGCGGGGACAGATACGCAGTATTTT
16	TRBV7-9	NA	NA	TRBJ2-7	CASSLPFGGRTNEQYF	TGTGCCAGCAGTTTACCCTTTGGGGGGAGAACCAACGAGCAGTACTTC
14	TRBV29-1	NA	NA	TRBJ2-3	CSVGAPRGTDTQYF	TGCAGCGTTGGGGCCCCCCGGGGGACAGATACGCAGTATTTT
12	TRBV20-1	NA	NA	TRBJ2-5	CSANRGQETQYF	TGCAGTGCTAACAGAGGGCAAGAGACCCAGTACTTC
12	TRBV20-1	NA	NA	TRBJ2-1	CSANNPGQEQFF	TGCAGTGCTAATAACCCGGGCCAAGAGCAGTTCTTC
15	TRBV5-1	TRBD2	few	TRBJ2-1	CASSLAAGDYNEQFF	TGCGCCAGCAGCTTGGCGGCGGGGGACTACAATGAGCAGTTCTTC
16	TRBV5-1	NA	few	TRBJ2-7	CASSLAGFGPSYEQYF	TGCGCCAGCAGCTTGGCCGGTTTCGGGCCCTCCTACGAGCAGTACTTC
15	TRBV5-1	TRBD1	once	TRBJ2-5	CASSLRAGQGNEQYF	TGCGCCAGCAGCTTGAGGGCGGGACAGGGGAATGAGCAGTACTTC
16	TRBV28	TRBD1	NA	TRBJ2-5	CASSSKAGTGKETQYF	TGTGCCAGCAGCTCTAAAGCCGGGACAGGGAAGGAGACCCAGTACTTC
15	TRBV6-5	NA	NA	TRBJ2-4	CASSYSAGWGYEQYF	TGTGCCAGCAGTTACTCGGCAGGGTGGGGATATGAGCAGTACTTC
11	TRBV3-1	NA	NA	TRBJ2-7	CTSSQGNEQYF	TGTACCAGCAGCCAAGGAAACGAGCAGTACTTC
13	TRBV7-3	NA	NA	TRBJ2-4	CASSLGGGQPQYF	TGTGCCAGCAGCTTAGGGGGCGGACAACCCCAGTACTTC
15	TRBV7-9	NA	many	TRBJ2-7	CASSLAGDGAYEQYF	TGTGCCAGCAGCTTAGCGGGAGACGGGGCCTACGAGCAGTACTTC
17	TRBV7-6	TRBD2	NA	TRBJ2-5	CASSSARASGGQETQYF	TGTGCTAGCAGCTCAGCGCGGGCTAGCGGGGGACAAGAGACCCAGTACTTC
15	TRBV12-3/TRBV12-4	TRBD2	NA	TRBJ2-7	CASSFLAGGDYEQYF	TGTGCCAGCAGTTTCCTAGCGGGAGGGGACTACGAGCAGTACTTC
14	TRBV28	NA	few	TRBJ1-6	CASRSLPIDSPLHF	TGTGCCAGCAGAAGCCTCCCCATAGATTCACCCCTCCACTTT
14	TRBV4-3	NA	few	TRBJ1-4	CASSHGRTNEKLFF	TGCGCCAGCAGCCATGGTAGGACTAATGAAAAACTGTTTTTT
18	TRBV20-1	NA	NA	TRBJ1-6	CSARSTLTDNSYNSPLHF	TGCAGTGCTCGCTCTACCTTGACAGATAACTCCTATAATTCACCCCTCCACTTT
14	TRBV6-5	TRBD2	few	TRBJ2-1	CASTSRGDSNEQFF	TGTGCCAGCACCTCCCGGGGGGATAGCAATGAGCAGTTCTTC
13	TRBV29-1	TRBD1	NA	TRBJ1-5	CSVAVQGNQPQHF	TGCAGCGTTGCAGTACAGGGGAATCAGCCCCAGCATTTT
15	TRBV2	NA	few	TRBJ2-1	CASSELPGISRKQFF	TGTGCCAGCAGTGAACTCCCCGGTATCTCCCGGAAGCAGTTCTTC
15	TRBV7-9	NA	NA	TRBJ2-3	CASSPGQGQVDTQYF	TGTGCCAGCAGCCCCGGGCAGGGGCAGGTAGATACGCAGTATTTT
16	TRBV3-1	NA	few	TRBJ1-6	CASSLGVALYNSPLHF	TGTGCCAGCAGCCTGGGGGTGGCGTTGTATAATTCACCCCTCCACTTT